This TCR beta chain was documented in a study of human T cells and chemical hapten exposure. Study in general: Each week of the roughly 26-week study, patients had diphenylcyclopropenone applied to the scalp.

TCRdb re-called the RACE reads with MiXCR, one entry per CDR3 protein. The repertoire holds around 300,000 distinct CDR3 sequences, with around 7% as singletons. V lost 6 bases to trimming and J lost 2 bases, with 20 bases between them. Germline V gives CDR1 DFQATT, CDR2 SNEGSKA (reference sequence). CDR3 length: 15 amino acids. In this sample, this clonotype turned up many times. Time point: pre-sensitization, week 0. The treatment was: therapeutic diphenylcyclopropenone sensitization with weekly scalp DPC. Sample donors consisted of patients with alopecia, aged 18 to 70 years, who were suitable for DPC.

The sample consisted of whole blood, taken in connection with sensitization to the hapten diphenylcyclopropenone (DPC). This chain connects TRBV20-1 to TRBJ2-7; D is possibly TRBD2 (6 bases). This receptor was taken from a young man with alopecia areata. Some clones in this sample may be carry-over from other donors' samples. CDR3 region: CSAAGTEGFTYEQYF. CDR3 sequence (DNA): TGCAGTGCCGCGGGGACGGAGGGTTTCACCTACGAGCAGTACTTC.